The 4 T cell receptor beta chains given below trace back to one sample, sequenced in a study of shared clonotypes between healthy human individuals. Only in-frame clones appear in the TCRdb table, and some are missing; sequencing was by immunoSEQ multiplex PCR. Of around 2,100,000 clones in the sample, about 95% are singletons; the top ten hold 1% to 1.5%. CD45RO-negative, CCR7-positively selected cells formed the naive CD8 fraction, excluding terminally differentiated effector memory CD45RA+ cells. Material for sequencing was naive CD8+ T cells sorted from blood. The receptors shown here come from a man between 18 and 35 years old in good health.

A word on this clone: The sample has other DNA sequences that encode this CDR3 too. The V and J genes are TRBV5-4 and TRBJ2-7; 7 bases line up with TRBD1. Germline V gene sequence: CDR1 SGHNT, CDR2 YYREEE (reference sequence). Unmatched junction bases numbered 2, after V lost 0 bases and J lost 2 bases. The CDR3 runs 14 residues. The CDR3 is CASSLGDRAYEQYF. CDR3 bases: TGTGCCAGCAGCTTGGGAGACAGGGCCTACGAGCAGTACTTC.

CDR3 region: CASSLGRAGGRDTQYF. In nucleotides, the CDR3 is TGTGCCAGCAGCTTAGGACGAGCGGGAGGTCGGGATACGCAGTATTTT. V and J are TRBV11-3 and TRBJ2-3; TRBD2 matches at 9 bases. The ends lost 1 base at V and 6 bases at J; junction bases unmatched: 8. CDR3 length equals 16 residues. Germline values: CDR1 SGHNT, CDR2 YENEEA.

This chain links TRBV9 with TRBJ2-3; 9 nucleotides line up with TRBD2. Germline CDR1 and CDR2: SGDLS and YYNGEE. There are 17 residues in the CDR3. The J segment lost 4 bases and the V segment lost 0 bases, leaving 9 bases of the junction unmatched. CDR3 in amino acids: CASSVVSGGGAPDTQYF. As DNA, the CDR3 is TGTGCCAGCAGCGTAGTATCCGGCGGGGGGGCCCCAGATACGCAGTATTTT.

This chain joins TRBV29-1 and TRBJ2-5; D gene uncertain. CDR3 length equals 13 residues. V was cut by 5 bases and J by 2 bases, with 12 bases left in between. In germline, CDR1 is SQVTM, CDR2 ANQGSEA. The DNA for the CDR3 is TGCAGCGTTCCTAAGCTAGATCAAGAGACCCAGTACTTC. Protein product: CSVPKLDQETQYF.